The present TCR beta chain was sequenced within a study of T cell responses to AZD1222 COVID-19 vaccine. Germline V gives CDR1 SEHNR, CDR2 FQNEAQ (reference sequence). The V end lost 5 bases, the J end lost 2 bases, and 6 bases lay between the germline ends. The CDR3 is 12 residues long. Regarding the study as a whole: The study identified only 6 or 7 AZD1222 recipients as seropositive at baseline.

Generated by immunoSEQ multiplex PCR, the TCRdb table keeps only in-frame clones and is missing some. The sample gives around 120,000 clones, 87% of which show up once; roughly 2.7% is in the top ten. Concerning this clone itself: The target antigen is unknown.

This sample comprised peripheral blood, obtained 28 days after the second AZD1222 dose. The clonotype originates from an adult who received the AZD1222 COVID-19 vaccine. The V call is TRBV7-9, the J call TRBJ1-2; unclear D gene. The CDR3, as DNA: TGTGCCAGCAGCCCTTCGAACTATGGCTACACCTTC. It yields the protein CASSPSNYGYTF.